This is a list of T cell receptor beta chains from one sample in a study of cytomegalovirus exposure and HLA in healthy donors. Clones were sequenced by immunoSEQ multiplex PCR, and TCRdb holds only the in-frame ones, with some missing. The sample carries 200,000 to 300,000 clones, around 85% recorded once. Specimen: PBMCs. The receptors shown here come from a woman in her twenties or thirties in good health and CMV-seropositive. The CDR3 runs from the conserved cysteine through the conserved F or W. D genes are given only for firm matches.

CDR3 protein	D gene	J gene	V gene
CASSPLKLEASYGYTF	NA	TRBJ1-2	TRBV6-6
CASGWFGVGSIQYF	NA	TRBJ2-4	TRBV19
CASRARESTDTQYF	TRBD2	TRBJ2-3	TRBV5-1
CASSTHGQGREQYF	TRBD1	TRBJ2-7	TRBV5-8
CASSLGSSGSSLDTQYF	TRBD2	TRBJ2-3	TRBV5-1
CASSLTSAQNTGELFF	TRBD2	TRBJ2-2	TRBV28
CASSVNPIQGTEDGYTF	NA	TRBJ1-2	TRBV2
CSVEVVDTEAFF	NA	TRBJ1-1	TRBV29-1
CASSQVEGSSYNEQFF	NA	TRBJ2-1	TRBV14
CASLGQGEKLFF	TRBD1	TRBJ1-4	TRBV2
CASSISGSIQYF	NA	TRBJ2-4	TRBV19
CASSQDRAGNTIYF	TRBD1	TRBJ1-3	TRBV5-1
CAGDRGSNTGELFF	TRBD1	TRBJ2-2	TRBV6-1
CASSFFSGSTGELFF	TRBD2	TRBJ2-2	TRBV7-6
CASSGNRMLSGNTIYF	NA	TRBJ1-3	TRBV6-1
CASSGGTATYNEQFF	NA	TRBJ2-1	TRBV2
CASSEARGSPYEQYF	TRBD2	TRBJ2-7	TRBV2
CASSQEARGNYEQYF	NA	TRBJ2-7	TRBV4-2
CASNLGGSSYNEQFF	TRBD2	TRBJ2-1	TRBV13
CASSEGASEKVSYEQYF	NA	TRBJ2-7	TRBV2
CASSDSPGLGVGELFF	TRBD2	TRBJ2-2	TRBV6-4
CASSDGGQGKGYTF	TRBD1	TRBJ1-2	TRBV5-1
CASSLGGGNSYEQYF	NA	TRBJ2-7	TRBV5-4
CAGRLARNTGELFF	TRBD2	TRBJ2-2	TRBV2
CASSPSLGSRSYGYTF	NA	TRBJ1-2	TRBV27
CASSFGGSAYEQYF	NA	TRBJ2-7	TRBV7-2
CATSRVQGHQPQHF	NA	TRBJ1-5	TRBV15
CASSRATGGPNTGELFF	TRBD1	TRBJ2-2	TRBV5-4
CASSTGYNQPQHF	NA	TRBJ1-5	TRBV6-5
CASSYAGGPNEQFF	TRBD2	TRBJ2-1	TRBV6-5
CASSLSRRGQSIYEQYF	NA	TRBJ2-7	TRBV27
CASSSTGGRTEAFF	TRBD1	TRBJ1-1	TRBV27
CASSPLPENTEAFF	NA	TRBJ1-1	TRBV18
CASSPPDRVDGYTF	TRBD1	TRBJ1-2	TRBV18
CSVLGTGGLVEKLFF	TRBD1	TRBJ1-4	TRBV29-1
CASEREEPPYNEQFF	NA	TRBJ2-1	TRBV2
CASSYGSTDTQYF	NA	TRBJ2-3	TRBV27
CASSFPLAGGGPGELFF	TRBD2	TRBJ2-2	TRBV28
CASSQNTGSKGYYEQYF	NA	TRBJ2-7	TRBV23-1
CASSPGSLPYGYTF	NA	TRBJ1-2	TRBV5-6
CATMAPAGGSTDTQYF	TRBD2	TRBJ2-3	TRBV28
CASSSGQHYGYTF	NA	TRBJ1-2	TRBV7-9
CASSYSKGTPGEKLFF	NA	TRBJ1-4	TRBV6-6
CASRALGGGGTEAFF	NA	TRBJ1-1	TRBV6-1
CAWNQGSETQYF	NA	TRBJ2-5	TRBV30
CASSLGGTGGYNSPLHF	TRBD1	TRBJ1-6	TRBV13
CASSPTGDTGELFF	TRBD1	TRBJ2-2	TRBV18
CASSSVQERGEKLFF	NA	TRBJ1-4	TRBV27
CASSAAQGSNTEAFF	NA	TRBJ1-1	TRBV5-1
CASSLMTDLEAFF	NA	TRBJ1-1	TRBV7-8
CASSAPQGVEGDEQYF	NA	TRBJ2-7	TRBV28
CSVTGTGGSNTPYEQYF	TRBD1	TRBJ2-7	TRBV29-1